These T cell receptor beta chains were read from a single sample in a study of cytomegalovirus exposure and HLA in healthy donors. Data came from immunoSEQ multiplex PCR; TCRdb stores just in-frame clones and leaves some out. The top ten clones hold roughly 2.8% of a sample with around 200,000 clones, 80% to 85% of them seen once. Sample: PBMCs. Receptors were obtained from a woman under 30 in good health and CMV-seropositive. Each CDR3 is given without its conserved first and last residue. Some rows have no size entry. The others give once, few or many, or a class for an expanded clone.

v_call: TRBV5-1
clone_size: -
cdr3_aa: ASSLIRTSGTDTQY

v_call: TRBV15
clone_size: -
cdr3_aa: ATSPGGLRDNEQF

v_call: TRBV5-1
clone_size: -
cdr3_aa: ASSPEGTLTEAF

v_call: TRBV10-3
clone_size: -
cdr3_aa: AISGKTSGGQETQY

v_call: TRBV7-2
clone_size: -
cdr3_aa: ASSLIFGGLSYNEQF

v_call: TRBV2
clone_size: -
cdr3_aa: ALLAGPSNEQF

v_call: TRBV11-2
clone_size: -
cdr3_aa: ASSLGTSGVEQF

v_call: TRBV5-6
clone_size: -
cdr3_aa: ASSYTGTGGYGYT

v_call: TRBV10-3
clone_size: -
cdr3_aa: AITGTAGYGYT

v_call: TRBV5-1
clone_size: -
cdr3_aa: ASRARDINTEAF

v_call: TRBV19
clone_size: -
cdr3_aa: ASSPLEGKGSRDTQY

v_call: TRBV9
clone_size: -
cdr3_aa: ASSPLGGQGSEQF

v_call: TRBV10-3
clone_size: -
cdr3_aa: AISQTSGYNEQF

v_call: TRBV7-6
clone_size: -
cdr3_aa: ASSLRQAWNSGNTIY

v_call: TRBV18
clone_size: -
cdr3_aa: ASSPGVAVGSKDLYEQY

v_call: TRBV5-6
clone_size: -
cdr3_aa: ASSLGGGLGF

v_call: TRBV6-5
clone_size: -
cdr3_aa: ASSSPDRVSIPLH

v_call: TRBV2
clone_size: -
cdr3_aa: ASSLKTGTGYGYT

v_call: TRBV14
clone_size: -
cdr3_aa: ASSRRGTEAF

v_call: TRBV11-2
clone_size: -
cdr3_aa: ASSNNRDYEQY

v_call: TRBV9
clone_size: once
cdr3_aa: ASSVLSGTYNEQF

v_call: TRBV10-1
clone_size: -
cdr3_aa: ASRGGRGNTDSNQPQH

v_call: TRBV7-6
clone_size: once
cdr3_aa: ASSLTGDSNYGYT

v_call: TRBV11-2
clone_size: few
cdr3_aa: ASSLVRVNTEAF

v_call: TRBV7-9
clone_size: -
cdr3_aa: ASSSDGVVAGGRDTQY

v_call: TRBV15
clone_size: few
cdr3_aa: ATSRDRSPGEKLF

v_call: TRBV4-1
clone_size: -
cdr3_aa: ASSQVGGRANEQF

v_call: TRBV11-2
clone_size: few
cdr3_aa: ASSTGTYNSPLH

v_call: TRBV7-8
clone_size: -
cdr3_aa: ASSQRGGSRTGELF

v_call: TRBV2
clone_size: -
cdr3_aa: ASREEDTQY

v_call: TRBV10-3
clone_size: -
cdr3_aa: AIRTGTGGADSPLH

v_call: TRBV4-3
clone_size: -
cdr3_aa: ASSQVLPGQGNTGELF

v_call: TRBV7-9
clone_size: -
cdr3_aa: AGGESSGNTIY

v_call: TRBV9
clone_size: once
cdr3_aa: ASSGRTGGHDYGYT

v_call: TRBV6-5
clone_size: -
cdr3_aa: ATKGARNTEAF

v_call: TRBV9
clone_size: -
cdr3_aa: ASSPHSGGFYSYEQY

v_call: TRBV19
clone_size: -
cdr3_aa: ASSIAMRNNYGYT